Shown below are 32 T cell receptor gamma chains from a single sample sequenced in a study of Vδ1+ human thymocytes. Regarding the study as a whole: Thymic TRG and TRD repertoires appeared highly polyclonal.

The template was reverse-transcribed extracted RNA. The CDR3 regions were amplified by multiplex PCR from V-gene primers to a constant-region primer. TCRdb reanalyzed the multiplex PCR reads using CATT. The data contain about 27,000 gamma-chain clones, roughly 20% of them singletons. Their antigen targets remain unknown. Specimen: Vdelta1+ gamma-delta thymocytes from the thymus. Subset denoted: FACS-sorted CD3+ TCRalphabeta- TCRVdelta1+ TCRVdelta2- thymocytes. The receptor source for this set is a boy under two years old who had congenital heart surgery.

This clone showed up just a few times. This specimen includes other DNA sequences encoding the same CDR3. V and J are TRGV4 and TRGJ1 or TRGJ2. This CDR3 has 14 amino acids. Per germline, CDR1 EGSTGY and CDR2 YDSYTSSV. Trimming took 0 bases from V and 0 from J; bases not matched to a gene: 2. CDR3 protein: CATWDGVNYYKKLF. For the CDR3, the DNA is TGTGCCACCTGGGATGGGGTGAATTATTATAAGAAACTCTTT.

Regarding this clone: This may stem from a read error, because a much larger clone lies one nucleotide away. The same CDR3 can be traced to other DNA sequences in this sample. The chain combines TRGV9 with TRGJ1 or TRGJ2. Germline V gives CDR1 GITISATS, CDR2 ISYDGTV (reference sequence). Trimming took 0 bases from V and 4 from J; bases not matched to a gene: 6. The CDR3 has 14 amino acids. CDR3 sequence (DNA): TGTGCCTTGTGGGAGGTGCGGAAGTATTATAAGAAACTCTTT. Protein: CALWEVRKYYKKLF.

By sample share, this clone is medium-sized. Other DNA sequences in the sample encode the same CDR3. J is TRGJ1 or TRGJ2 and V is TRGV5. V shed 0 bases and J 12 bases; nucleotides not matched to a gene: 5. CDR3 length: 11 residues. Germline loops: CDR1 VINAFY, CDR2 YDVSNSKD. CDR3 in amino acids: CATWDRRRKLF. Written as DNA, the CDR3 is TGTGCCACCTGGGACAGGCGTAGGAAACTCTTT.

This clone was detected only a few times. Other DNA sequences of this sample code for an identical CDR3. The chain uses TRGV5 and TRGJ1 or TRGJ2. Looked up from germline, CDR1 is VINAFY and CDR2 is YDVSNSKD. The CDR3 is 13 residues long. The V and J ends lost 3 bases and 3 bases, in that order; junction bases with no gene match: 5. The CDR3 loop is CATWDGIYYKKLF. The CDR3 DNA reads as TGTGCCACCTGGGACGGCATTTATTATAAGAAACTCTTT.

This chain connects TRGV4 to TRGJ1 or TRGJ2. Germline CDR1 reads EGSTGY; CDR2 reads YDSYTSSV. With 1 base clipped from V and 11 bases from J, the junction kept 11 bases outside the gene matches. This CDR3 has 13 amino acids. CDR3 nucleotide sequence: TGTGCCACCTGGGATGGCCCCCGGAAGGAGAAACTCTTT. Translation gives CATWDGPRKEKLF.

The chain couples TRGV2 to TRGJP2. Germline V gene data show CDR1 as EGSNGY and CDR2 as YDSYNSKV. Trimming cost V 5 bases and J 2 bases; bases outside gene matches: 2. The CDR3 covers 13 residues. Written as DNA, the CDR3 is TGTGCCACCTGGGTAAGTAGTGATTGGATCAAGACGTTT. It specifies CATWVSSDWIKTF.

V and J are TRGV2 and TRGJ1 or TRGJ2. CDR1 and CDR2 (germline): EGSNGY, YDSYNSKV. This CDR3 spans 9 amino acids. The trim removed 3 bases at V and 14 bases at J, leaving 4 bases unmatched. The CDR3 DNA reads TGTGCCACCTGGGACAGGGAACTCTTT. Its protein is CATWDRELF.

This clone was counted only a few times. Other DNA variants within this sample encode the same CDR3. This chain connects TRGV4 to TRGJ1 or TRGJ2. CDR3 size: 13 residues. Germline CDR1 and CDR2: EGSTGY and YDSYTSSV. The ends lost 5 bases at V and 1 base at J; junction bases unmatched: 5. The CDR3 DNA sequence: TGTGCCACCTGGGGGTCAAATTATTATAAGAAACTCTTT. This sequence encodes CATWGSNYYKKLF.

The chain employs TRGV8 and TRGJ1 or TRGJ2. V lost 4 bases and J lost 0; bases outside the gene matches: 6. CDR3 length: 14 amino acids. Germline values: CDR1 VENAVY, CDR2 YDSYNSRV. In DNA, the CDR3 is TGTGCCACCTGGGAGCCCTTGAATTATTATAAGAAACTCTTT. Its translation: CATWEPLNYYKKLF.

This clone was counted a few times. The V and J genes are TRGV5 and TRGJ1 or TRGJ2. CDR1 is VINAFY, CDR2 YDVSNSKD, per germline. There are 12 residues in the CDR3. The V gene end was trimmed by 2 bases and the J gene end by 7 bases; junction bases not matched to a gene: 5. The CDR3 protein is CATWDKGYKKLF. In DNA form, the CDR3 reads TGTGCCACCTGGGACAAGGGATATAAGAAACTCTTT.

This clone appeared a few times. The chain links TRGV2 to TRGJP2. The germline V gene has CDR1 EGSNGY and CDR2 YDSYNSKV. The CDR3 spans 14 residues. J lost 3 bases, V lost 7 bases, and 8 bases had no gene match. Written as DNA, the CDR3 is TGTGCCACCTGTTTGGATGGTAGTGATTGGATCAAGACGTTT. It is translated as CATCLDGSDWIKTF.

This sequence joins TRGV9 and TRGJ1 or TRGJ2. J gave up 7 bases and V 5 bases, and 14 bases lay outside the gene matches. Germline values: CDR1 GITISATS, CDR2 ISYDGTV (reference sequence). CDR3 length equals 14 residues. The CDR3 is CALWGSTRTYKKLF. Written as DNA, the CDR3 is TGTGCCTTGTGGGGGTCCACTAGAACCTATAAGAAACTCTTT.

Of note for this clone: Within the sample, other DNA sequences also encode this same CDR3. The rearrangement uses TRGV4 and TRGJ1 or TRGJ2. Per the germline V gene, CDR1 is EGSTGY and CDR2 is YDSYTSSV. The length of the CDR3 is 14 residues. The V gene end was trimmed by 1 base and the J gene end by 7 bases; junction bases not matched to a gene: 10. The CDR3, as DNA: TGTGCCACCTGGGATGGTCCCTCTAGGTATAAGAAACTCTTT. Translated, it gives CATWDGPSRYKKLF.

The chain employs TRGV9 and TRGJ1 or TRGJ2. Trimming cost V 3 bases and J 9 bases; bases outside gene matches: 8. Germline-derived CDR1 and CDR2 are GITISATS and ISYDGTV (reference sequence). The CDR3 has 12 amino acids. The CDR3 DNA is TGTGCCTTGTGGGAGTCGGAAAGTAAGAAACTCTTT. This translates into CALWESESKKLF.

The V call is TRGV8, the J call TRGJ1 or TRGJ2. Trimming at V came to 3 bases and at J to 11 bases, leaving 7 bases not matched to a gene. The CDR3 is 11 residues long. The germline V gene has CDR1 VENAVY and CDR2 YDSYNSRV. The CDR3 loop reads CATWDGQQKLF. CDR3 DNA: TGTGCCACCTGGGATGGTCAGCAGAAACTCTTT.

The V and J genes are TRGV9 and TRGJP. The CDR3 consists of 16 residues. V was pared by 6 bases and J by 3 bases, with 5 bases of the junction left unmatched. Germline-derived CDR1 and CDR2 are GITISATS and ISYDGTV (reference sequence). The CDR3 region is CALWQQQELGKKIKVF. CDR3 coding DNA: TGTGCCTTGTGGCAACAGCAAGAGTTGGGCAAAAAAATCAAGGTATTT.

Note on this clone: At the DNA level, this CDR3 is encoded by other sequences in the same sample as well. The chain joins TRGV9 to TRGJ1 or TRGJ2. Germline trimming cut 0 bases from V and 7 bases from J; bases unmatched to any gene: 6. Germline CDR1 reads GITISATS; CDR2 reads ISYDGTV (reference sequence). The CDR3 has 13 amino acids. The CDR3 loop reads CALWEVLGYKKLF. CDR3 bases: TGTGCCTTGTGGGAGGTGCTCGGGTATAAGAAACTCTTT.

This clone is a singleton in its sample. The chain couples TRGV4 to TRGJ1 or TRGJ2. The CDR3 runs 14 residues. Germline assignment: CDR1 EGSTGY and CDR2 YDSYTSSV. V dropped 0 bases and J dropped 3; count of bases not matched to a gene: 5. The CDR3 bases are TGTGCCACCTGGGATGGGTCCCTTTATTATAAGAAACTCTTT. This translates into CATWDGSLYYKKLF.

This clone was recorded only once. V usage is TRGV2 and J usage is TRGJP2. Germline assignment: CDR1 EGSNGY and CDR2 YDSYNSKV. This CDR3 has 19 residues. After removal of 0 bases from V and 3 bases from J, the junction contained 16 bases not matched to a gene. The CDR3 sequence is CATWDGPGWIAGSDWIKTF. The CDR3, as DNA: TGTGCCACCTGGGACGGGCCCGGGTGGATTGCCGGTAGTGATTGGATCAAGACGTTT.

This clone turned up a few times. This sequence joins TRGV3 and TRGJ1 or TRGJ2. The CDR3 spans 11 residues. Trimming took 5 bases from V and 8 from J; bases not matched to a gene: 6. Germline CDR1 VTNTFY, CDR2 YDVSTARD (reference sequence). CDR3 loop: CATWGWDKKLF. CDR3 DNA sequence: TGTGCCACCTGGGGATGGGATAAGAAACTCTTT.

This clone turned up a few times. This chain joins TRGV8 and TRGJ1 or TRGJ2. V trimming: 9 bases; J trimming: 13 bases; junction bases outside the gene matches: 12. Germline V gives CDR1 VENAVY, CDR2 YDSYNSRV. This CDR3 comprises 10 residues. CDR3 nucleotide sequence: TGTGCCACCGAAGGGGTTAAAAAACTCTTT. Protein sequence: CATEGVKKLF.

The chain employs TRGV4 and TRGJP2. The CDR3 totals 13 residues. Germline V lookup: CDR1 EGSTGY, CDR2 YDSYTSSV. V lost 6 bases to trimming and J lost 2 bases; unmatched junction nucleotides: 3. CDR3 protein: CATWQSSDWIKTF. The CDR3 DNA is TGTGCCACCTGGCAGAGTAGTGATTGGATCAAGACGTTT.

The J gene is TRGJP1, the V gene TRGV8. CDR3 size: 15 residues. V gave up 3 bases and J gave up 0 bases; unmatched junction bases: 4. Per the germline V gene, CDR1 is VENAVY and CDR2 is YDSYNSRV. CDR3 DNA: TGTGCCACCTGGGATTCGTATACCACTGGTTGGTTCAAGATATTT. Translating gives CATWDSYTTGWFKIF.

The V and J genes are TRGV9 and TRGJ1 or TRGJ2. The CDR3 consists of 14 residues. V lost 4 bases and J lost 4; bases outside the gene matches: 10. Germline V gene data show CDR1 as GITISATS and CDR2 as ISYDGTV (reference sequence). The CDR3, as DNA: TGTGCCTTGTGGGACCCTTGGAGGTATTATAAGAAACTCTTT. Translated, it gives CALWDPWRYYKKLF.

This clone has only a few counts. One junction end does not reproduce the germline sequence, and a read error may be involved. This chain joins TRGV3 and TRGJ1 or TRGJ2. In germline, CDR1 is VTNTFY, CDR2 YDVSTARD (reference sequence). This CDR3 spans 15 amino acids. DNA of the CDR3: TGTGCCGCCTGGGACAGGTCCGCCAGGCATTATAAGAAACTCTTT. Its protein is CAAWDRSARHYKKLF.

The rearrangement links TRGV3 to TRGJP2. Germline V lookup: CDR1 VTNTFY, CDR2 YDVSTARD (reference sequence). The CDR3 length is 16 residues. Trimming removed 4 bases from V and 4 bases from J; junction bases left unmatched: 12. The CDR3 loop is CATWDSRGDSDWIKTF. CDR3 coding DNA: TGTGCCACCTGGGATAGCCGAGGGGATAGTGATTGGATCAAGACGTTT.

The table lists this clone with a few counts. The chain carries TRGV9 and TRGJ1 or TRGJ2. V dropped 3 bases and J dropped 3; count of bases not matched to a gene: 5. Germline V gene data show CDR1 as GITISATS and CDR2 as ISYDGTV (reference sequence). This CDR3 is built from 13 residues. CDR3 nucleotide sequence: TGTGCCTTGTGGGAGTTACGTTATTATAAGAAACTCTTT. This sequence encodes CALWELRYYKKLF.

The rearrangement joins TRGV8 to TRGJ1 or TRGJ2. Unmatched junction bases numbered 10, after V lost 1 base and J lost 10 bases. CDR1 is VENAVY, CDR2 YDSYNSRV, per germline. CDR3 length: 13 residues. The CDR3 DNA reads TGTGCCACCTGGGATAGAGGGTTAGTGAAGAAACTCTTT. Translation: CATWDRGLVKKLF.

This clone was counted between two and nine times. The rearrangement links TRGV4 to TRGJ1 or TRGJ2. CDR3 length: 12 amino acids. J lost 9 bases, V lost 0 bases, and 5 bases had no gene match. CDR1 is EGSTGY and CDR2 is YDSYTSSV in the germline V gene. The CDR3 sequence is CATWDGPPKKLF. For the CDR3, the DNA is TGTGCCACCTGGGATGGGCCCCCTAAGAAACTCTTT.

There are a few counts of this clone. The chain links TRGV9 to TRGJ1 or TRGJ2. Germline CDR1 is GITISATS and CDR2 is ISYDGTV (reference sequence). The CDR3 is 13 amino acids. V lost 0 bases and J lost 5; bases outside the gene matches: 4. The CDR3 here is CALWEVSDYKKLF. CDR3 nucleotide sequence: TGTGCCTTGTGGGAGGTGTCGGATTATAAGAAACTCTTT.

The chain links TRGV4 to TRGJ1 or TRGJ2. The V gene end was trimmed by 2 bases and the J gene end by 1 base; junction bases not matched to a gene: 8. The V gene's germline CDR1 is EGSTGY and CDR2 YDSYTSSV. There are 15 residues in the CDR3. Written as DNA, the CDR3 is TGTGCCACCTGGGATGTGTCTCCTAATTATTATAAGAAACTCTTT. Translating gives CATWDVSPNYYKKLF.

This clone was detected only a few times. The chain combines TRGV9 with TRGJ1 or TRGJ2. V shed 0 bases and J 12 bases; nucleotides not matched to a gene: 5. The CDR3 runs 11 residues. Germline CDR1 GITISATS, CDR2 ISYDGTV (reference sequence). CDR3 region: CALWEVLGKLF. The CDR3 DNA reads TGTGCCTTGTGGGAGGTGCTAGGGAAACTCTTT.